A selection of T cell receptor beta chains follows, all from one sample in a study of cytomegalovirus exposure and HLA in healthy donors. The assay was immunoSEQ multiplex PCR, and TCRdb's table has in-frame clones only and misses some. The table lists 55,000 to 70,000 clones. The sample comprised PBMCs. The receptors here all came from a female donor in good health and CMV-seropositive. Each CDR3 is given with its conserved first and last residue. A D gene is named only where the DNA matches it firmly.

>TRBD1|TRBV5-1|TRBJ2-1
CASSSGQGPYNEQFF
TGCGCCAGCAGCTCCGGACAGGGTCCTTACAATGAGCAGTTCTTC
>TRBD1|TRBV11-2|TRBJ1-1
CASSLSQGGAFF
TGTGCCAGCAGCTTATCACAGGGGGGAGCTTTCTTT
>NA|TRBV7-9|TRBJ1-2
CASSLGKLAYGYTF
TGTGCCAGCAGCTTAGGAAAGTTAGCCTATGGCTACACCTTC
>NA|TRBV29-1|TRBJ1-1
CSVAALAGDTEAFF
TGCAGCGTTGCCGCACTCGCAGGCGACACTGAAGCTTTCTTT
>TRBD1|TRBV5-4|TRBJ2-5
CASSLADPTRTGRGQETQYF
TGTGCCAGCAGCTTGGCCGACCCCACACGGACAGGGAGAGGCCAAGAGACCCAGTACTTC
>TRBD2|TRBV5-1|TRBJ2-1
CASSTLAGDSNEQFF
TGCGCCAGCAGCACCCTAGCGGGGGACTCGAATGAGCAGTTCTTC
>NA|TRBV4-2|TRBJ1-6
CASSQVTAGYNSPLHF
TGTGCCAGCAGCCAAGTGACAGCAGGGTATAATTCACCCCTCCACTTT
>NA|TRBV6-5|TRBJ1-1
CASSYSYPGSNTEAFF
TGTGCCAGCAGTTACTCGTACCCCGGGAGTAACACTGAAGCTTTCTTT
>TRBD2|TRBV10-3|TRBJ2-7
CAIRTSTYEQYF
TGTGCCATACGGACTAGCACCTACGAGCAGTACTTC
>TRBD2|TRBV2|TRBJ2-5
CASSLDSGGAETQYF
TGTGCCAGCAGCCTTGATAGCGGGGGAGCGGAGACCCAGTACTTC
>TRBD1|TRBV7-8|TRBJ1-4
CASSFSTVQGATNEKLFF
TGTGCCAGCAGCTTTTCGACTGTACAGGGGGCAACTAATGAAAAACTGTTTTTT
>TRBD2|TRBV5-1|TRBJ2-3
CASSRHTTTSKVTDTQYF
TGCGCCAGCAGCCGACATACAACGACTAGCAAGGTCACAGATACGCAGTATTTT
>NA|TRBV28|TRBJ1-1
CASSSDRMNTEAFF
TGTGCCAGCAGTTCGGACAGAATGAACACTGAAGCTTTCTTT
>TRBD1|TRBV2|TRBJ1-1
CASSGQGALSTEAFF
TGTGCCAGCAGTGGACAGGGGGCCCTTAGCACTGAAGCTTTCTTT
>TRBD1|TRBV4-1|TRBJ1-1
CASSQITGAEAFF
TGCGCCAGCAGCCAGATTACAGGGGCTGAAGCTTTCTTT
>TRBD1|TRBV9|TRBJ1-6
CASSASTGGLSPLHF
TGTGCCAGCAGCGCATCGACAGGGGGGCTGTCACCCCTCCACTTT